This TCR beta chain stems from a study of T cells in Graves' hyperthyroidism and ophthalmopathy. Amplification targeted TCR beta CDR3 regions from RNA transcripts. A set of HTBI primers served as the primers for a first-round RT-PCR of the TCR CDR3. Each CDR3 protein is one row after TCRdb ran MiXCR on the multiplex PCR reads. Among about 400,000 distinct CDR3 sequences listed, around 13% were seen once. This clonotype was counted between two and nine times. The receptor comes from a woman aged 18-29 years with Graves' hyperthyroidism. Specimen: blood.

CDR3 protein: CAISETAGTSTSADTQYF. The CDR3 DNA reads as TGTGCCATCAGTGAGACAGCGGGTACATCCACTAGCGCAGATACGCAGTATTTT. The rearrangement uses TRBV10-3 and TRBJ2-3, with 7 positions matching TRBD2. V trimming: 2 bases; J trimming: 4 bases; junction bases outside the gene matches: 15. This CDR3 region has 18 residues. CDR1 is ENHRY and CDR2 is SYGVKD in the germline V gene.